This TCR beta chain stems from a study of blood T cell repertoires in COVID-19. Study overall: Both acute and convalescent COVID-19 samples were obtained from the United States, Italy and Spain. PBMCs, B-cell-depleted T cells, or T cells provided the cDNA or gDNA that made up the material.

V shed 3 bases, J shed 4 bases, and the junction held 8 bases outside the gene matches. This CDR3 spans 14 amino acids. In germline, CDR1 is DFQATT, CDR2 SNEGSKA (reference sequence). This table comes from immunoSEQ multiplex PCR, and its TCRdb copy is limited to in-frame clones, with some not included. The sample yields 180,000 or so clones, around 87% seen once. Material for sequencing was peripheral blood. The genes are TRBV20-1 and TRBJ1-1; 7 positions agree with TRBD1. This receptor was identified in a man between 40 and 49 years old with active or convalescent COVID-19. CDR3 nucleotides: TGCAGTGCTAGTAAGGGGGCGGAGGGCACTGAAGCTTTCTTT. Its translation is CSASKGAEGTEAFF.